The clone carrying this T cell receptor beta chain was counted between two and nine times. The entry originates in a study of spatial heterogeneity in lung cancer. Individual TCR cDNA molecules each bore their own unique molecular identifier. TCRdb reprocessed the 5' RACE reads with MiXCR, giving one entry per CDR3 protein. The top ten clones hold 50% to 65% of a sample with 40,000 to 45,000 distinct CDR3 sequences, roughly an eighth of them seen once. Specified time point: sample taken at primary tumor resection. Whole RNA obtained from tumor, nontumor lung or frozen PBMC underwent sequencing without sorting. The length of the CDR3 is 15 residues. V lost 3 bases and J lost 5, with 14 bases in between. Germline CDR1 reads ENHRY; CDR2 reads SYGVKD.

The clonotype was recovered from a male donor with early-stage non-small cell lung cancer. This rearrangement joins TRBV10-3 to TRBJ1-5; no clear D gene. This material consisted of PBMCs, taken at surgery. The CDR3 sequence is CAISDGDMGDQPQHF. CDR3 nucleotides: TGTGCCATCAGTGATGGGGATATGGGCGATCAGCCCCAGCATTTT.